The 15 T cell receptor beta chains presented below share a single source sample, sequenced in a study of molecular identifiers for immune sequencing clone quantification listed by TCRdb under 2018. The method was PCR. Sequencing was carried out with a NextSeq 500. TCRdb applied fastp at Q25 and MiXCR to the public reads, then kept only in-frame beta chains. CDR3 protein duplicates are merged, each entry listing the most common genes and DNA. Counted in this sample were hundreds of thousands of distinct CDR3 sequences; about 25% of them appeared once. The biggest ten clones account for about 0.84% of the sample. The material sequenced was naive CD8+ T cells from blood, with Jurkat cell RNA spiked in. The label giving this sample's cell subset or site can be read as: FACS-sorted CD8+CD4-CCR7+CD45RA+ naive T cells. All receptors come from a human donor in good health. Some libraries in this study had Jurkat cell RNA spiked in.

Only a few counts were recorded for this clonotype. Germline and junction disagree at one end, which may indicate a read error. V usage is TRBV7-2 and J usage is TRBJ2-3; D call uncertain. Germline loops: CDR1 SGHTA, CDR2 FQGNSA. The CDR3 has 15 residues. CDR3 bases: TGTGCCAGCAGCTTAGCAGGCTCAGCCACAGATGCGCAGTATTTT. It codes for CASSLAGSATDAQYF.

The chain joins TRBV20-1 to TRBJ2-1; D call uncertain. This CDR3 is built from 14 residues. From germline, CDR1 is DFQATT and CDR2 SNEGSKA (reference sequence). The germline V and J ends were trimmed by 0 bases and 1 base, with 7 bases remaining between them. The CDR3 sequence is CSAREPESYNEQFF. The CDR3 DNA reads as TGCAGTGCTAGAGAACCGGAGTCCTACAATGAGCAGTTCTTC.

The chain employs TRBV20-1 and TRBJ2-1; 15 bases map to TRBD2. The germline V gene has CDR1 DFQATT and CDR2 SNEGSKA (reference sequence). The CDR3 extends over 14 amino acids. V shed 6 bases and J 10 bases; nucleotides not matched to a gene: 7. CDR3 sequence (DNA): TGCAGTGCCGAGGGACTAGCGGGAGGAGGGGAGCAGTTCTTC. This codes for CSAEGLAGGGEQFF.

Here the CDR3 reads CASSPFGGVGDTQYF. The CDR3 nucleotides are TGCGCCAGCAGCCCGTTTGGGGGCGTGGGGGATACGCAGTATTTT. This chain links TRBV4-1 with TRBJ2-3; D is perhaps TRBD1 (6 bases). With 4 bases removed from V and 6 bases from J, the gap between germline ends came to 17 bases. The germline gives CDR1 MGHRA, CDR2 YSYEKL. The CDR3 runs 15 residues.

A remark on this clonotype: This may stem from a read error, because a much larger clone lies one nucleotide away. V gene TRBV2 combines with J gene TRBJ1-2; the match to TRBD1 covers 10 bases. This CDR3 comprises 15 residues. In germline, CDR1 is SNHLY, CDR2 FYNNEI. V dropped 3 bases and J dropped 3; count of bases not matched to a gene: 4. DNA for the CDR3: TGTGCCAGCAGTGACTGGACAGGGGGATACTATGGCTACACCTTC. This sequence encodes CASSDWTGGYYGYTF.

The table lists this clonotype with a count of one. This sequence may be a read error, since a much larger clone differs from it by one base. The J gene is TRBJ1-5, the V gene TRBV20-1; D is unresolved. The ends were cut back, 7 bases at V and 0 bases at J, with 16 bases in the middle. Germline values: CDR1 DFQATT, CDR2 SNEGSKA (reference sequence). The CDR3 totals 15 residues. CDR3 sequence reads: CSDTTRGYSNQPQHF. The CDR3 DNA reads as TGCAGTGACACCACCCGGGGTTATAGCAATCAGCCCCAGCATTTT.

This clonotype has a single count. With a much larger clone just one base away, this may be a read error. The V gene is TRBV7-9, the J gene TRBJ2-7, with 8 bases that match TRBD1. The V and J ends lost 5 bases and 0 bases, in that order; junction bases with no gene match: 6. Germline CDR1 and CDR2: SEHNR and FQNEAQ (reference sequence). This CDR3 comprises 15 residues. This CDR3 is CASSPGDRSSYEQYF. DNA of the CDR3: TGTGCCAGCAGCCCGGGGGACAGGAGCTCCTACGAGCAGTACTTC.

With respect to this clonotype: An end of the junction differs from the germline gene, which may be a read error. The chain uses TRBV20-1 and TRBJ2-3; no clear D gene. This CDR3 is 10 amino acids long. Germline V gene data show CDR1 as DFQATT and CDR2 as SNEGSKA (reference sequence). CDR3 in amino acids: CSASTDTQCF. The CDR3 bases are TGCAGTGCTAGTACAGATACGCAGTGTTTT.

This rearrangement joins TRBV4-1 to TRBJ1-5; tentatively, D is TRBD1 (5 bases). The CDR3 has 17 amino acids. The germline gives CDR1 MGHRA, CDR2 YSYEKL. V was clipped by 1 base and J by 1 base, with 14 bases between them. The CDR3 spells CASSQGARGGSNQPQHF. In DNA form, the CDR3 reads TGCGCCAGCAGCCAAGGGGCCCGTGGGGGGAGCAATCAGCCCCAGCATTTT.

This clonotype occurred a few times. V is TRBV10-3 and J is TRBJ2-2; 9 nucleotides match TRBD2. The germline V gene has CDR1 ENHRY and CDR2 SYGVKD. The CDR3 extends over 17 amino acids. V gave up 2 bases and J gave up 2 bases; unmatched junction bases: 6. CDR3 amino acids: CAISEVLRGGNTGELFF. As DNA, the CDR3 is TGTGCCATCAGTGAGGTTCTGCGGGGGGGCAACACCGGGGAGCTGTTTTTT.

The sample holds many counts of this clonotype. The J gene is TRBJ1-4, the V gene TRBV5-1; D is unresolved. This CDR3 comprises 13 residues. Germline CDR1 is SGHRS and CDR2 is YFSETQ. V lost 5 bases, J lost 3 bases, and 8 bases lay in between. The CDR3 loop reads CASSVRSNEKLFF. DNA of the CDR3: TGCGCCAGCAGTGTGAGGTCTAATGAAAAACTGTTTTTT.

This clonotype was detected a few times. The V call is TRBV12-3 or TRBV12-4, the J call TRBJ1-2; TRBD1 might be the D (6 bases). V dropped 2 bases and J dropped 2 bases, with 15 bases sitting between them. The CDR3 runs 16 residues. The chain's CDR3 is CASSLMVRGPNYGYTF. CDR3 bases: TGTGCCAGCAGTTTAATGGTCCGGGGGCCCAACTATGGCTACACCTTC.

This CDR3 reads CASSYDRSHEKLFF. CDR3 bases: TGTGCCAGCAGTTACGACAGGTCCCATGAAAAACTGTTTTTT. V and J are TRBV28 and TRBJ1-4; D possibly corresponds to TRBD1 (6 bases). V was pared by 4 bases and J by 6 bases, with 12 bases between. The CDR3 runs to 14 residues. Germline values: CDR1 MDHEN, CDR2 SYDVKM.

The rearrangement links TRBV5-1 to TRBJ2-7, with D maybe TRBD1 (5 bases). Germline V gene data show CDR1 as SGHRS and CDR2 as YFSETQ. Trimming removed 2 bases at V and 3 bases at J, with 18 bases between. CDR3 length: 16 amino acids. This chain's CDR3 is CASSFWQGDFSYEQYF. CDR3 sequence (DNA): TGCGCCAGCAGCTTCTGGCAGGGCGATTTTAGCTACGAGCAGTACTTC.

This clonotype was counted between two and nine times. With a much larger clone just one base away, this may be a read error. V is TRBV28 and J is TRBJ1-1; weak D call: TRBD1 (5 bases). CDR3 size: 13 residues. Trimming stripped 3 bases from V and 8 bases from J, with 13 bases between. Looked up from germline, CDR1 is MDHEN and CDR2 is SYDVKM. CDR3: CASSFQHWGEAFF. DNA of the CDR3: TGTGCCAGCAGTTTCCAACACTGGGGCGAAGCTTTCTTT.